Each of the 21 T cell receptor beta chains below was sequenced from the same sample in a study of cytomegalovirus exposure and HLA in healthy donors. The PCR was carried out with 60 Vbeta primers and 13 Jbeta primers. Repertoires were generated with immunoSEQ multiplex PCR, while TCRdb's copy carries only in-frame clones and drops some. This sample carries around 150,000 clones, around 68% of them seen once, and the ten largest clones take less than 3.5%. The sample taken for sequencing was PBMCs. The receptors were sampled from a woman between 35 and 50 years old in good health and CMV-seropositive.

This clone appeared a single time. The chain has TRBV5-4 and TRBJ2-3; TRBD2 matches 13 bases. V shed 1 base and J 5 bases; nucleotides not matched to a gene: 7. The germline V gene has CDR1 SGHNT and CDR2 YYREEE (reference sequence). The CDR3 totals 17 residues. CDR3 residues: CASSLILAGGPLDTQYF. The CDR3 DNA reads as TGTGCCAGCAGCTTGATACTAGCGGGGGGGCCCTTAGATACGCAGTATTTT.

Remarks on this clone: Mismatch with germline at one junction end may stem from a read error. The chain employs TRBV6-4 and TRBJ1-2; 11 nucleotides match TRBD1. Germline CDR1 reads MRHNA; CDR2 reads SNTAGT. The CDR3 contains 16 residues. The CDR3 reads CASSEGQGDGVSGYPF. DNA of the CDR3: TGTGCCAGCAGTGAGGGACAGGGGGACGGCGTCAGTGGCTACCCCTTC.

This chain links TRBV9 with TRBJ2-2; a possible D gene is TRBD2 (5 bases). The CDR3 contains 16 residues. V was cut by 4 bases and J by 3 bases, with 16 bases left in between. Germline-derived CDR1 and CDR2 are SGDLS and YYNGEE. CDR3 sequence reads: CASSSRLWGDTGELFF. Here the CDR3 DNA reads TGTGCCAGCAGCTCCCGACTTTGGGGAGACACCGGGGAGCTGTTTTTT.

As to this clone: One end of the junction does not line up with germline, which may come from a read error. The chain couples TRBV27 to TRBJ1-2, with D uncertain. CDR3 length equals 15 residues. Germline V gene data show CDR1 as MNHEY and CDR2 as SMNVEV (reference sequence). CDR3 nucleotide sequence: TGTGCCAGCAGTTTAGTTCCCGCCGGGAACAATGGCTACCCCTTC. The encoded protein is CASSLVPAGNNGYPF.

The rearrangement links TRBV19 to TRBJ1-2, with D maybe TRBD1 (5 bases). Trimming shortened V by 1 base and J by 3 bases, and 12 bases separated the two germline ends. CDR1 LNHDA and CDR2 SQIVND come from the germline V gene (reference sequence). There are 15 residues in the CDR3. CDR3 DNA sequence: TGTGCCAGTAGTATAGCGCACAGGATGGACTATGGCTACACCTTC. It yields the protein CASSIAHRMDYGYTF.

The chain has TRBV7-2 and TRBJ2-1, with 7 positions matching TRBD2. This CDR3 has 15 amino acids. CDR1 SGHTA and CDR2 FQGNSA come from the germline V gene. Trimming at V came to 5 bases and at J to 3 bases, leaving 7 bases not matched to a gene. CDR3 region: CASSRSSGNYNEQFF. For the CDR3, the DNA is TGTGCCAGCAGCCGCTCTAGCGGAAACTACAATGAGCAGTTCTTC.

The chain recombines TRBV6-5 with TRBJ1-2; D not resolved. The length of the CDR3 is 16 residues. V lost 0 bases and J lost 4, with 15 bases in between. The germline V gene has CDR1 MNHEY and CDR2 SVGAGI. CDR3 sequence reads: CASSYSKQSSLYGYTF. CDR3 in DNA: TGTGCCAGCAGTTACTCGAAACAGAGCTCCCTCTATGGCTACACCTTC.

This CDR3 is CASSPGTGTSDTQYF. The CDR3 bases are TGTGCCAGCTCACCCGGGACAGGAACCTCAGATACGCAGTATTTT. J is TRBJ2-3 and V is TRBV18; 8 bases are a match to TRBD1. Germline-derived CDR1 and CDR2 are KGHSH and LQKENI. J lost 4 bases, V lost 3 bases, and 6 bases had no gene match. This CDR3 contains 15 residues.

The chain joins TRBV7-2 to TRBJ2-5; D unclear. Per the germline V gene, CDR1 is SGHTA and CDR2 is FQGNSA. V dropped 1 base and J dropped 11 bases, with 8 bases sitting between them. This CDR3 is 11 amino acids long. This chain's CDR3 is CASSLGSMQYF. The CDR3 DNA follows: TGTGCCAGCAGCTTAGGTAGCATGCAGTACTTC.

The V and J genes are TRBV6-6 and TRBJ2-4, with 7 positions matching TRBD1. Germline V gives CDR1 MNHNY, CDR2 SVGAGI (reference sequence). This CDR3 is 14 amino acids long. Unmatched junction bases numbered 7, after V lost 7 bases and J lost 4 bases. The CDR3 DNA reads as TGTGCCAGCACCCCAGACAGGGCTAAAAACATTCAGTACTTC. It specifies CASTPDRAKNIQYF.

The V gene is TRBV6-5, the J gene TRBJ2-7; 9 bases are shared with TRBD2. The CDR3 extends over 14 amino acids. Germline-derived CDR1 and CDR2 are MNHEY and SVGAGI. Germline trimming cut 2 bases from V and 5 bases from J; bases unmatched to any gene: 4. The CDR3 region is CASSYERGADEQYF. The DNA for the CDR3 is TGTGCCAGCAGTTACGAGCGGGGGGCTGACGAGCAGTACTTC.

CDR3 sequence: CASSPRTDLYGYTF. The CDR3 coding sequence is TGTGCCAGCTCACCTCGGACAGATCTTTATGGCTACACCTTC. This rearrangement joins TRBV18 to TRBJ1-2, with a possible D match to TRBD1 (6 bases). CDR1 KGHSH and CDR2 LQKENI come from the germline V gene. The CDR3 consists of 14 residues. Trimming shortened V by 3 bases and J by 5 bases, and 13 bases separated the two germline ends.

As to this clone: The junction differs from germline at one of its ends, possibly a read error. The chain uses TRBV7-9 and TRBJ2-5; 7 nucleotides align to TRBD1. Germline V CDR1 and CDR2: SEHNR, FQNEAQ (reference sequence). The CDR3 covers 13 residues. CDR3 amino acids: CSSSGQETETQYF. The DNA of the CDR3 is TGTTCCAGCAGCGGACAGGAGACAGAGACCCAGTACTTC.

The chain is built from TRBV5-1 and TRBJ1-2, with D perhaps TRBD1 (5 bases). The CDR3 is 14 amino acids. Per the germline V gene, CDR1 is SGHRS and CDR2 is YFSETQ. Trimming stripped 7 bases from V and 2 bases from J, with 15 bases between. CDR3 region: CASANSPGNYGYTF. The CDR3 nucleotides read TGCGCCAGCGCCAATTCCCCAGGGAACTATGGCTACACCTTC.

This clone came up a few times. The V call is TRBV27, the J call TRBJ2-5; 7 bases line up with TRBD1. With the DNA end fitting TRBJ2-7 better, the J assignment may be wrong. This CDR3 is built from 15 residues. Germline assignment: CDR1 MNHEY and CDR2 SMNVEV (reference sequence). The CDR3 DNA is TGTGCCAGCAGTTTACCCATAACAGGGGTCGACGAGCAGTACTTC. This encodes CASSLPITGVDEQYF.

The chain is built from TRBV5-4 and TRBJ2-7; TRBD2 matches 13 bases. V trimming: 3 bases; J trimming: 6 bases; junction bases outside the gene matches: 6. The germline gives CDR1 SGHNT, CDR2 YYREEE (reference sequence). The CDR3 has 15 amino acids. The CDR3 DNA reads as TGTGCCAGCAGCTCCGGGGGACTAGCGGGACTCGAGCAGTACTTC. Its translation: CASSSGGLAGLEQYF.

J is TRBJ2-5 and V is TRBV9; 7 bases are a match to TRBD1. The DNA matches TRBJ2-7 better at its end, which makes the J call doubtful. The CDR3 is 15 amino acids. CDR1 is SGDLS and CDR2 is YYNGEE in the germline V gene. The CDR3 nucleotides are TGTGCCAGCAGCGTAGGTAGAGGGGGCTTGTACGAGCAGTACTTC. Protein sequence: CASSVGRGGLYEQYF.

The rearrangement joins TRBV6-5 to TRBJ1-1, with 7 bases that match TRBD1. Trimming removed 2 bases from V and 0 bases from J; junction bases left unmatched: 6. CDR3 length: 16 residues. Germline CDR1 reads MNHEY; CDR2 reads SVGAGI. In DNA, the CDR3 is TGTGCCAGCAGTTACGAGGGGGCATATATGAACACTGAAGCTTTCTTT. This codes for CASSYEGAYMNTEAFF.

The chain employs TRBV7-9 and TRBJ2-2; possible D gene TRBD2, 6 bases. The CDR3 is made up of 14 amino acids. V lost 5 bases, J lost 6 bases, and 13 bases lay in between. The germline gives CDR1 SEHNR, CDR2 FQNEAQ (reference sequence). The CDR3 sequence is CASSNNPGAGELFF. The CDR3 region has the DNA TGTGCCAGCAGCAACAATCCGGGGGCCGGGGAGCTGTTTTTT. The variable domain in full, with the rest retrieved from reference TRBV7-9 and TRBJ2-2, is DTGVSQNPRHKITKRGQNVTFRCDPISEHNRLYWYRQTLGQGPEFLTYFQNEAQLEKSRLLSDRFSAERPKGSFSTLEIQRTEQGDSAMYLCASSNNPGAGELFFGEGSRLTVL.

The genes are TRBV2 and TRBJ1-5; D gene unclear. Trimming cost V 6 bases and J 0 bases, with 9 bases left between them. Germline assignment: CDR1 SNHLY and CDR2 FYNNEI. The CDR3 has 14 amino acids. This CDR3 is CASREQYSNQPQHF. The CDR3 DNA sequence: TGTGCCAGCAGGGAACAGTATAGCAATCAGCCCCAGCATTTT.

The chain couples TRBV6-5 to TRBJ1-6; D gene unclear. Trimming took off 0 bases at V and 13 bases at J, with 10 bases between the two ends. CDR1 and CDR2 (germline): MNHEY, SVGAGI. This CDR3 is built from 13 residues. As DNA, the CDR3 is TGTGCCAGCAGTTACTCCCAGTTCTGGCCCCTCCACTTT. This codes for CASSYSQFWPLHF.